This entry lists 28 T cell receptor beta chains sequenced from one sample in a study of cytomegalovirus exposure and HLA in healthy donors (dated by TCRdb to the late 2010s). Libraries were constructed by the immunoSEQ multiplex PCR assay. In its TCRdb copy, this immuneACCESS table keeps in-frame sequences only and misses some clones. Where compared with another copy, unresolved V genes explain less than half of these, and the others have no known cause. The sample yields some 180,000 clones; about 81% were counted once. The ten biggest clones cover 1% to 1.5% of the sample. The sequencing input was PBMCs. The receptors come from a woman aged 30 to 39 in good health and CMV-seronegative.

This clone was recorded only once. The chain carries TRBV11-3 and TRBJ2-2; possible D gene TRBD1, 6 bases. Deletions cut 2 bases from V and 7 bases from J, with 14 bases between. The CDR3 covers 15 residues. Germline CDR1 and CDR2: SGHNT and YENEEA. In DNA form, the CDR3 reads TGTGCCAGCAGCTTAAATCAGGGGTCGATCGGGGAGCTGTTTTTT. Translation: CASSLNQGSIGELFF.

In nucleotides, the CDR3 is TGCGCCAGCAGCTTGGCCACGGGGGGCAAAAACATTCAGTACTTC. Translated: CASSLATGGKNIQYF. This rearrangement joins TRBV5-1 to TRBJ2-4, with 7 bases lining up with TRBD2. J was trimmed by 3 bases and V by 0 bases; bases with no gene match: 3. Per germline, CDR1 SGHRS and CDR2 YFSETQ. The CDR3 sequence is 15 residues long. Full variable domain (missing parts from reference TRBV5-1 and TRBJ2-4): KAGVTQTPRYLIKTRGQQVTLSCSPISGHRSVSWYQQTPGQGLQFLFEYFSETQRNKGNFPGRFSGRQFSNSRSEMNVSTLELGDSALYLCASSLATGGKNIQYFGAGTRLSVL.

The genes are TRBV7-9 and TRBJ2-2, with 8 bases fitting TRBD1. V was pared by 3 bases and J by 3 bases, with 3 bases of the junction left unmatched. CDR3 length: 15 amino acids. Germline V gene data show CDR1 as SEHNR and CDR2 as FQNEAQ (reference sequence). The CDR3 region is CASSLTGVDTGELFF. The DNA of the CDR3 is TGTGCCAGCAGCTTGACAGGGGTCGACACCGGGGAGCTGTTTTTT.

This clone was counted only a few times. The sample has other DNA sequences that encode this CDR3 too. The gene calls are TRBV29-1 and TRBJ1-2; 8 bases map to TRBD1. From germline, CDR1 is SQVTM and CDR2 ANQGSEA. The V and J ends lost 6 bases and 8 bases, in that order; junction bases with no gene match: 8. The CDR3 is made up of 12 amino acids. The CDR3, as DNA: TGCAGCGTCGACGGACAGGGTTACGGCTACACCTTC. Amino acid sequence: CSVDGQGYGYTF. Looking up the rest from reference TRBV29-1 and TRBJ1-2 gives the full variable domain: SAVISQKPSRDICQRGTSLTIQCQVDSQVTMMFWYRQQPGQSLTLIATANQGSEATYESGFVIDKFPISRPNLTFSTLTVSNMSPEDSSIYLCSVDGQGYGYTFGSGTRLTVV.

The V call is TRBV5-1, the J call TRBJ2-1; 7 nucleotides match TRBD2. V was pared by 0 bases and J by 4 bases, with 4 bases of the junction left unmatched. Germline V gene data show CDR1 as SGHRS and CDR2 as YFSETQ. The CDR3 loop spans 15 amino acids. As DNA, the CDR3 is TGCGCCAGCAGCTTGGCGCTAGCGGTTTACAATGAGCAGTTCTTC. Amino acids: CASSLALAVYNEQFF. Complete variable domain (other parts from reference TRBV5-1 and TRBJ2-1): KAGVTQTPRYLIKTRGQQVTLSCSPISGHRSVSWYQQTPGQGLQFLFEYFSETQRNKGNFPGRFSGRQFSNSRSEMNVSTLELGDSALYLCASSLALAVYNEQFFGPGTRLTVL.

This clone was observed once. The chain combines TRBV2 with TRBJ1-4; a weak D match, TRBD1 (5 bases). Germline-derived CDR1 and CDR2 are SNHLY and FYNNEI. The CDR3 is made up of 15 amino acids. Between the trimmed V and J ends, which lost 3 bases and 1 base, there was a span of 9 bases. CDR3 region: CASSDQGGTNEKLFF. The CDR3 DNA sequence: TGTGCCAGCAGTGACCAGGGCGGAACTAATGAAAAACTGTTTTTT.

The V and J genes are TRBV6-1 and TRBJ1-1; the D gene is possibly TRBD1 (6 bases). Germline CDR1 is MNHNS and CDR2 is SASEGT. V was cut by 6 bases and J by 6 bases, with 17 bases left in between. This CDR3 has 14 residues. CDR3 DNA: TGTGCCAGCAGGGACGGTACAGGGACGTCTGAAGCTTTCTTT. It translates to CASRDGTGTSEAFF.

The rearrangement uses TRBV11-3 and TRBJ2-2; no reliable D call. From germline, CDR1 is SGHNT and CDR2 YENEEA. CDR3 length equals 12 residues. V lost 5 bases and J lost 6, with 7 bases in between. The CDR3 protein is CASSREAGELFF. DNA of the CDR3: TGTGCCAGCAGCCGTGAGGCCGGGGAGCTGTTTTTT. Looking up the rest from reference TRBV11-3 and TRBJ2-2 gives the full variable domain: EAGVVQSPRYKIIEKKQPVAFWCNPISGHNTLYWYLQNLGQGPELLIRYENEEAVDDSQLPKDRFSAERLKGVDSTLKIQPAELGDSAVYLCASSREAGELFFGEGSRLTVL.

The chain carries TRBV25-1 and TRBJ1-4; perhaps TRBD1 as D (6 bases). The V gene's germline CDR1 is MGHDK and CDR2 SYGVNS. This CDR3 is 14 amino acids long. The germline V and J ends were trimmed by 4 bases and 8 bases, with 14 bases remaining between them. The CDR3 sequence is CASSAQGLSEKLFF. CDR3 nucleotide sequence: TGTGCCAGCAGTGCACAGGGTTTGAGCGAAAAACTGTTTTTT.

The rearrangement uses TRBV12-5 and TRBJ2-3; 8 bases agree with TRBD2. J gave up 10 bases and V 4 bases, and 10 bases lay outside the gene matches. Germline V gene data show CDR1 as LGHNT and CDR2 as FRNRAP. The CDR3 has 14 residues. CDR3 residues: CASGWSGGKDAQYF. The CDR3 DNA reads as TGTGCTAGTGGTTGGAGCGGGGGCAAGGATGCGCAGTATTTT.

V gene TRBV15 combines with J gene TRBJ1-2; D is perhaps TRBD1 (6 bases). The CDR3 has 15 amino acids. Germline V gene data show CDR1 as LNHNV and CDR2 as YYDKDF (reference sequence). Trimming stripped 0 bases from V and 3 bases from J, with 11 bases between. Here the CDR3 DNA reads TGTGCCACCAGCAGAGAGCGCAGGGGTGACTATGGCTACACCTTC. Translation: CATSRERRGDYGYTF.

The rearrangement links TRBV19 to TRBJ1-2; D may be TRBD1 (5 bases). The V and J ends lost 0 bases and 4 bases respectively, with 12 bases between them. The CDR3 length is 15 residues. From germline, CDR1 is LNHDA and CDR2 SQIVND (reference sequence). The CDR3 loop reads CASSIDRRAAYGYTF. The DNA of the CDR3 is TGTGCCAGTAGTATAGATCGCAGGGCGGCCTATGGCTACACCTTC.

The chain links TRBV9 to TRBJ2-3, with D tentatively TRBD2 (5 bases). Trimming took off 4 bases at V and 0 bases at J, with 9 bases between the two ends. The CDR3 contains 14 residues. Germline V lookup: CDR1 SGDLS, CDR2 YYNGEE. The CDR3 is CASSTRTSTDTQYF. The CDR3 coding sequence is TGTGCCAGCAGCACCCGGACTAGCACAGATACGCAGTATTTT.

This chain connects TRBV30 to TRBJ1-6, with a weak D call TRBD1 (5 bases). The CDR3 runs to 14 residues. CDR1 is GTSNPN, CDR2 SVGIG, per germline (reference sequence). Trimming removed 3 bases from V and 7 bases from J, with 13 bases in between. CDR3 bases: TGTGCCTGGAGCCTGGGGGGTGAGAATTCACCCCTCCACTTT. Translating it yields CAWSLGGENSPLHF. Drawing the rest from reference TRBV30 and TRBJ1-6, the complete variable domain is SQTIHQWPATLVQPVGSPLSLECTVEGTSNPNLYWYRQAAGRGLQLLFYSVGIGQISSEVPQNLSASRPQDRQFILSSKKLLLSDSGFYLCAWSLGGENSPLHFGNGTRLTVT.

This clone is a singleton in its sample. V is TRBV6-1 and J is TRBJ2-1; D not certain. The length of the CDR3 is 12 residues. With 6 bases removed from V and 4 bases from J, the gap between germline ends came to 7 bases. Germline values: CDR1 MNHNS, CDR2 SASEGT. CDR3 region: CASSPTYNEQFF. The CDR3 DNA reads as TGTGCCAGCAGCCCCACATACAATGAGCAGTTCTTC.

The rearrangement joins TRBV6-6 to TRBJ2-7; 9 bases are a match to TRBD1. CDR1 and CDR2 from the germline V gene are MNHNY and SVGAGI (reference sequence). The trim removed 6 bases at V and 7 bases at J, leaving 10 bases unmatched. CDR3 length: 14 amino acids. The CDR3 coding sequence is TGTGCCAGCAGCATCCGGGACAGGGAAAAAGAGCAGTACTTC. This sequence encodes CASSIRDREKEQYF.

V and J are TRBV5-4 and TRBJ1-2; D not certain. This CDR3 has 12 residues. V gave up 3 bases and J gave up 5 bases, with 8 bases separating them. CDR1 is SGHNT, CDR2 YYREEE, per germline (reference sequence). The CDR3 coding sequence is TGTGCCAGCAGCTACGATACATATGGCTACACCTTC. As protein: CASSYDTYGYTF.

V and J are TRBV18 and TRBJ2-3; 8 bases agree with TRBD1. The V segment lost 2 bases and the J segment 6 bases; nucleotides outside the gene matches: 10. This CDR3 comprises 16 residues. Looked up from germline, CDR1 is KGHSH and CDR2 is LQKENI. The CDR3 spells CASSPGQGRRGDTQYF. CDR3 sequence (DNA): TGTGCCAGCTCACCAGGACAGGGTAGGAGAGGGGATACGCAGTATTTT.

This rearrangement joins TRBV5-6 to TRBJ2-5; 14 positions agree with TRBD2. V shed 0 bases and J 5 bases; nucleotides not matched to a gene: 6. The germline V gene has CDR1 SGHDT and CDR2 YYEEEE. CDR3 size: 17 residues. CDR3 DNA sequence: TGTGCCAGCAGCTTGGCCGGGACTAGCGGGGGCGAGGAGACCCAGTACTTC. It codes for CASSLAGTSGGEETQYF.

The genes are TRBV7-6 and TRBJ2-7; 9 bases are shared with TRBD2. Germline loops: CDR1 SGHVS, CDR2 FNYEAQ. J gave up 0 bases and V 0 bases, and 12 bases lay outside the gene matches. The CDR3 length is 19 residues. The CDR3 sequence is CASSLASSGMGLSSYEQYF. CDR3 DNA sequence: TGTGCCAGCAGCTTAGCGTCTAGCGGGATGGGACTTAGCTCCTACGAGCAGTACTTC.

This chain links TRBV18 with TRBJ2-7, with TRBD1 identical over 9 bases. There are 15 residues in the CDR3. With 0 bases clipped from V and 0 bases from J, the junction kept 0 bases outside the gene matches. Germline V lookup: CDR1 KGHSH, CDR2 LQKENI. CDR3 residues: CASSPPGQGSYEQYF. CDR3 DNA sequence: TGTGCCAGCTCACCACCGGGACAGGGCTCCTACGAGCAGTACTTC.

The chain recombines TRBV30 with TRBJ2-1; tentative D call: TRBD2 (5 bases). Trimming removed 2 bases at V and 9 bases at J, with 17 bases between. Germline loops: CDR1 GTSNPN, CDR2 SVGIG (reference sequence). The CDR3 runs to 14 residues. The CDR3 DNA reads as TGTGCCTGGAGTATGTCTCGCGGGTCCGGTGAGCAGTTCTTC. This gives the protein CAWSMSRGSGEQFF.

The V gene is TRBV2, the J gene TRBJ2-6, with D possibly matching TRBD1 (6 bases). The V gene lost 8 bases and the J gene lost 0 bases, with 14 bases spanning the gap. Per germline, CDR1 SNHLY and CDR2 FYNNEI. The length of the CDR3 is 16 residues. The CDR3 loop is CASFARQDSGANVLTF. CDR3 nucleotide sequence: TGTGCCAGCTTTGCTAGACAGGACTCTGGGGCCAACGTCCTGACTTTC.

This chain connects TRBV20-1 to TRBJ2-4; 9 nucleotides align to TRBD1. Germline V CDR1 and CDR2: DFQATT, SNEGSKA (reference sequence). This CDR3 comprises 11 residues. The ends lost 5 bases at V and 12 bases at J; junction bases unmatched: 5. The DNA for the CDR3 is TGCAGTGCTGGAAAGACAGGGGGTCAGTACTTC. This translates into CSAGKTGGQYF.

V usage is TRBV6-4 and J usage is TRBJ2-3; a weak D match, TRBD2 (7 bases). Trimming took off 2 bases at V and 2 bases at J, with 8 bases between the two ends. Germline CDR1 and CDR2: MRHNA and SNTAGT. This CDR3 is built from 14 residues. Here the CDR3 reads CASSDGGATDTQYF. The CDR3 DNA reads TGTGCCAGCAGTGACGGGGGGGCCACAGATACGCAGTATTTT.

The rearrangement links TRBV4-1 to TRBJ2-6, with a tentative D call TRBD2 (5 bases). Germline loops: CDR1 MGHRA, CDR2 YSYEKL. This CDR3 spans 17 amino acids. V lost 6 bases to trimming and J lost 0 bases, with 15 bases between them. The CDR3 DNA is TGCGCCAGCAGTCCTGGGGAAGCGGTCTCTGGGGCCAACGTCCTGACTTTC. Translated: CASSPGEAVSGANVLTF.

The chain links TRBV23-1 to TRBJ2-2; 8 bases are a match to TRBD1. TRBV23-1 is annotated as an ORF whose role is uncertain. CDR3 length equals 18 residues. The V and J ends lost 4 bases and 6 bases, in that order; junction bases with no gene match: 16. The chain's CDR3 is CASSPTSRGTGRSGELFF. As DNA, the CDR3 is TGCGCCAGCAGTCCCACCTCCAGGGGGACAGGTCGTTCCGGGGAGCTGTTTTTT.

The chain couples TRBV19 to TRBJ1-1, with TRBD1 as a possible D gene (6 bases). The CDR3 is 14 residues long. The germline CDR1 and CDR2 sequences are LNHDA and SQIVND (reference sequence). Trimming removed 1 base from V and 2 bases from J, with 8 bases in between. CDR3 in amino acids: CASSIAQGNTEAFF. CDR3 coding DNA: TGTGCCAGTAGTATAGCACAGGGCAACACTGAAGCTTTCTTT. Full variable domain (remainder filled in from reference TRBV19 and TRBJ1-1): DGGITQSPKYLFRKEGQNVTLSCEQNLNHDAMYWYRQDPGQGLRLIYYSQIVNDFQKGDIAEGYSVSREKKESFPLTVTSAQKNPTAFYLCASSIAQGNTEAFFGQGTRLTVV.